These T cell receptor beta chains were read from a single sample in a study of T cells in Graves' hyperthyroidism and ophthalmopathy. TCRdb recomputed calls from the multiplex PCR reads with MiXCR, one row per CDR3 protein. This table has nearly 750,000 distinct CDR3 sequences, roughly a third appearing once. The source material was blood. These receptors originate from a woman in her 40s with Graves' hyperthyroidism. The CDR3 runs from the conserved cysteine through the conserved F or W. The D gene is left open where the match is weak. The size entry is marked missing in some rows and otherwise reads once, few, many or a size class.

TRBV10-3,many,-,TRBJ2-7,CAVGGWDYEQYF,TGTGCAGTCGGGGGTTGGGACTACGAGCAGTACTTC
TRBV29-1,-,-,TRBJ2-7,CSVEGLAGGPYEQYF,TGCAGCGTTGAAGGCCTAGCAGGAGGCCCCTACGAGCAGTACTTC
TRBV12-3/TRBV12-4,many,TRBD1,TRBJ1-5,CASSLSGTGHQPQHF,TGTGCCAGCAGTTTGTCCGGGACAGGGCATCAGCCCCAGCATTTT
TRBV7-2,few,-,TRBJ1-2,CASSLRGRIGLYTF,TGTGCCAGCAGCTTAAGGGGCCGTATAGGCCTCTACACCTTC
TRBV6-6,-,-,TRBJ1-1,CASSYSSTNTEAFF,TGTGCCAGCAGTTACTCGAGTACGAACACTGAAGCTTTCTTT
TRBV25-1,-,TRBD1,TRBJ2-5,CASSETGTGIETQYF,TGTGCCAGCTCAGAAACCGGGACAGGGATAGAGACCCAGTACTTC
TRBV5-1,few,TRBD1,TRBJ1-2,CASSSRTGNDYGYTF,TGCGCCAGCAGCTCCCGGACAGGGAACGACTATGGCTACACCTTC
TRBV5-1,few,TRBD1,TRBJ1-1,CASSRTGDNTEAFF,TGCGCCAGCAGCCGGACAGGGGACAACACTGAAGCTTTCTTT
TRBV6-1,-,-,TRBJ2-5,CASRGVTGTQYF,TGTGCCAGCAGAGGGGTTACCGGGACACAGTACTTC
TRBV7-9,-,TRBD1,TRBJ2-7,CASSPGQGRGEQYF,TGTGCCAGCAGCCCGGGACAGGGGCGAGGGGAGCAGTACTTC
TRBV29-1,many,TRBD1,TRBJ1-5,CSVAEQGSGPQHF,TGCAGCGTCGCCGAACAGGGGAGTGGGCCCCAGCATTTT
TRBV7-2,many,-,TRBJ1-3,CASSHIRDSGNTIYF,TGTGCCAGCAGCCACATCCGAGACTCTGGAAACACCATATATTTT
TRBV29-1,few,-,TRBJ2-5,CSSLSPLGQETQYF,TGCAGCTCCCTCTCCCCTTTGGGTCAAGAGACCCAGTACTTC